This T cell receptor beta chain was found in a study of neoadjuvant anti-PD-1 for oral cavity cancer. The wider study: Patients without progression received a fourth nivolumab dose around day 43, then surgical resection on days 50-56.

This table comes from immunoSEQ multiplex PCR, and its TCRdb copy is limited to in-frame clones, with some not included. The table includes 15,000 or so clones, 55% to 75% detected once. CDR1 is GTSNPN and CDR2 is SVGIG in the germline V gene (reference sequence). The CDR3 sequence is 13 residues long. Trimming cost V 4 bases and J 11 bases, with 19 bases left between them. This clonotype was sampled from a person aged 35-79 years with oral cavity squamous cell carcinoma. The input for sequencing was PBMCs, taken before nivolumab (anti-PD-1) treatment. V usage is TRBV30 and J usage is TRBJ2-3; perhaps TRBD2 as D (6 bases). CDR3: CAWTLPGGIWQYF. The CDR3, as DNA: TGTGCCTGGACTCTGCCCGGCGGGATATGGCAGTATTTT.